The rows below give T cell receptor beta chains drawn from one sample of a study of human T cells and chemical hapten exposure. TCRdb itself ran the RACE reads through MiXCR, one entry per CDR3 protein. In the table there are roughly 81,000 distinct CDR3 sequences, 6.5% to 10% of which are singletons. The specimen was whole blood, collected in connection with sensitization to the hapten diphenylcyclopropenone (DPC). These receptors all stem from a man aged 35-49 years with alopecia areata. Some clones in this sample may be carry-over from other donors' samples. Each CDR3 is given with its conserved first and last residue. Fields, in order: clone size, V gene, D gene, J gene, CDR3 DNA, CDR3 protein. D genes are given only for firm matches. Expanded clones get a size class; other rows say once, few or many, or leave the size out.

clone_size: many
v_call: TRBV7-7
d_call: .
j_call: TRBJ2-6
cdr3_nt: TGTGCTAGCAGCCCCACGGTGGGGGCCAACGTCCTGACTTTC
cdr3_aa: CASSPTVGANVLTF

clone_size: .
v_call: TRBV19
d_call: TRBD1
j_call: TRBJ2-2
cdr3_nt: TGTGCCAGTAGTGACCAGGGGGCGACCGGGGAGCTGTTTTTT
cdr3_aa: CASSDQGATGELFF

clone_size: few
v_call: TRBV20-1
d_call: .
j_call: TRBJ1-4
cdr3_nt: TGCAGTGCTCCACTGCCGGGACATTGGCTGTTTTTT
cdr3_aa: CSAPLPGHWLFF

clone_size: .
v_call: TRBV9
d_call: .
j_call: TRBJ1-2
cdr3_nt: TGTGCCAGCAGCGTAGCTGATGTCGGATTCTATGGCTACACCTTC
cdr3_aa: CASSVADVGFYGYTF

clone_size: few
v_call: TRBV20-1
d_call: TRBD2
j_call: TRBJ2-3
cdr3_nt: TGCAGTGCTAGAGATATATGGGCTCGCGGGAGGGCCGATAGCACAGATACGCAGTATTTT
cdr3_aa: CSARDIWARGRADSTDTQYF

clone_size: few
v_call: TRBV19
d_call: .
j_call: TRBJ1-1
cdr3_nt: TGTGCCAGTAGTATCGACTTTACCTCCAACACTGAAGCTTTCTTT
cdr3_aa: CASSIDFTSNTEAFF

clone_size: many
v_call: TRBV20-1
d_call: .
j_call: TRBJ2-7
cdr3_nt: TGCAGTGCCGGGCCGCAGGGGTACTACGAGCAGTACTTC
cdr3_aa: CSAGPQGYYEQYF

clone_size: many
v_call: TRBV4-3
d_call: .
j_call: TRBJ1-6
cdr3_nt: TGCGCCAGCAGCCAAAAAAGTGGGGCCGGGGCGGGGAATTCACCCCTCCACTTT
cdr3_aa: CASSQKSGAGAGNSPLHF

clone_size: .
v_call: TRBV28
d_call: TRBD1
j_call: TRBJ2-5
cdr3_nt: TGTGCCAGCTCTCGTGGACAGGGCCAAGAGACCCAGTACTTC
cdr3_aa: CASSRGQGQETQYF

clone_size: few
v_call: TRBV5-4
d_call: TRBD1
j_call: TRBJ1-4
cdr3_nt: TGTGCCAGCAGCTTACAAAGACAGGGGATTAATGAAAAACTGTTTTTT
cdr3_aa: CASSLQRQGINEKLFF

clone_size: .
v_call: TRBV5-1
d_call: TRBD1
j_call: TRBJ2-7
cdr3_nt: TGCGCCAGCAGCCGACAGGGGAGCTCCTACGAGCAGTACTTC
cdr3_aa: CASSRQGSSYEQYF

clone_size: many
v_call: TRBV12-3/TRBV12-4
d_call: .
j_call: TRBJ1-6
cdr3_nt: TGTGCCAGCAGTTTCCGCTCCTATAATTCACCCCTCCACTTT
cdr3_aa: CASSFRSYNSPLHF

clone_size: many
v_call: TRBV27
d_call: .
j_call: TRBJ2-5
cdr3_nt: TGTGCCAGCAGTTTATTTGGGACAAGGGAACAAGAGACCCAGTACTTC
cdr3_aa: CASSLFGTREQETQYF

clone_size: many
v_call: TRBV12-3/TRBV12-4
d_call: .
j_call: TRBJ2-3
cdr3_nt: TGTGCCAGCAGTGCGCGTCAGCGGCCCCCGGATACGCAGTATTTT
cdr3_aa: CASSARQRPPDTQYF

clone_size: few
v_call: TRBV6-5
d_call: .
j_call: TRBJ2-7
cdr3_nt: TGTGCCAGCAGTTATGTCCCTATACGTAGCGAGCAGTACTTC
cdr3_aa: CASSYVPIRSEQYF

clone_size: few
v_call: TRBV10-3
d_call: .
j_call: TRBJ1-1
cdr3_nt: TGTGCCATCAATGGAGTGAACACTGAAGCTTTCTTT
cdr3_aa: CAINGVNTEAFF

clone_size: many
v_call: TRBV12-3/TRBV12-4
d_call: .
j_call: TRBJ2-7
cdr3_nt: TGTGCCAGCAGTGTCCTCTTGGTCTCCGAGCAGTACTTC
cdr3_aa: CASSVLLVSEQYF

clone_size: .
v_call: TRBV6-5
d_call: TRBD1
j_call: TRBJ2-5
cdr3_nt: TGTGCCAGCAGTCTCGGGACAGGTGGGGGCCAAGAGACCCAGTACTTC
cdr3_aa: CASSLGTGGGQETQYF

clone_size: few
v_call: TRBV27
d_call: .
j_call: TRBJ1-2
cdr3_nt: TGTGCCAGCAGTTCCGGACTGCCCGGGGACTATGGCTACACCTTC
cdr3_aa: CASSSGLPGDYGYTF

clone_size: .
v_call: TRBV3-1
d_call: TRBD1
j_call: TRBJ1-1
cdr3_nt: TGTGCCAGCGGAACAGGGGGCGCGGGCACTGAAGCTTTCTTT
cdr3_aa: CASGTGGAGTEAFF

clone_size: few
v_call: TRBV4-1
d_call: TRBD1
j_call: TRBJ1-6
cdr3_nt: TGCGCCAGCAGCCAGGGTCAACAGGGGGTGAATTCACCCCTCCACTTT
cdr3_aa: CASSQGQQGVNSPLHF

clone_size: many
v_call: TRBV6-2/TRBV6-3
d_call: TRBD2
j_call: TRBJ2-1
cdr3_nt: TGTGCCAGCGGATTGAGCGGGAGGTTCTACAATGAGCAGTTCTTC
cdr3_aa: CASGLSGRFYNEQFF

clone_size: few
v_call: TRBV28
d_call: .
j_call: TRBJ2-7
cdr3_nt: TGTGCCAGCATCACCCAGGGGGGGACCGAGCAGTACTTC
cdr3_aa: CASITQGGTEQYF

clone_size: few
v_call: TRBV15
d_call: .
j_call: TRBJ2-1
cdr3_nt: TGTGCCACCAGCAGAGATCGGGGCTCCTACAATGAGCAGTTCTTC
cdr3_aa: CATSRDRGSYNEQFF

clone_size: many
v_call: TRBV6-5
d_call: .
j_call: TRBJ1-4
cdr3_nt: TGTGCCAGCAGTTACTCAGGCAGGGGACCTTCTAATGAAAAACTGTTTTTT
cdr3_aa: CASSYSGRGPSNEKLFF

clone_size: many
v_call: TRBV29-1
d_call: .
j_call: TRBJ2-3
cdr3_nt: TGCAGCGTTCACGGGGTCCCCTACGAGGGTGTATTGGGCACAGATACGCAGTATTTT
cdr3_aa: CSVHGVPYEGVLGTDTQYF

clone_size: .
v_call: TRBV5-1
d_call: TRBD1
j_call: TRBJ1-1
cdr3_nt: TGCGCCAGCAGCTTCGATTGGACAGGGCAGAACACTGAAGCTTTCTTT
cdr3_aa: CASSFDWTGQNTEAFF

clone_size: .
v_call: TRBV7-2
d_call: .
j_call: TRBJ2-1
cdr3_nt: TGTGCCAGCAGCCCCTACAATGAGCATTTCTTC
cdr3_aa: CASSPYNEHFF

clone_size: few
v_call: TRBV5-4
d_call: TRBD1
j_call: TRBJ1-2
cdr3_nt: TGTGCCAGCAGCACCCCTCAGGGGGGTTACTATGGCTACACCTTC
cdr3_aa: CASSTPQGGYYGYTF

clone_size: few
v_call: TRBV12-3/TRBV12-4
d_call: .
j_call: TRBJ1-1
cdr3_nt: TGTGCCAGCAGCCCCTCCCGGGGTCGAGGCCCGAACACTGAAGCTTTCTTT
cdr3_aa: CASSPSRGRGPNTEAFF

clone_size: many
v_call: TRBV18
d_call: .
j_call: TRBJ1-3
cdr3_nt: TGTGCCAGCTCACCAAAGGGAAACACCATATATTTT
cdr3_aa: CASSPKGNTIYF

clone_size: many
v_call: TRBV20-1
d_call: .
j_call: TRBJ2-1
cdr3_nt: TGCAGTGCCCCCCGCGCGGGATACAATGAGCAGTTCTTC
cdr3_aa: CSAPRAGYNEQFF

clone_size: few
v_call: TRBV4-3
d_call: TRBD2
j_call: TRBJ2-4
cdr3_nt: TGCGCCAGCAGCCCCGGACTAGCGGGAGTCATGAGGATTGACAAAAACATTCAGTACTTC
cdr3_aa: CASSPGLAGVMRIDKNIQYF

clone_size: many
v_call: TRBV13
d_call: .
j_call: TRBJ2-5
cdr3_nt: TGTGCCAGCAGTAGTCGGGGCCCTGAGGAGACCCAGTACTTC
cdr3_aa: CASSSRGPEETQYF

clone_size: many
v_call: TRBV9
d_call: TRBD2
j_call: TRBJ2-5
cdr3_nt: TGTGCCAGCAGCATAAGCGGGAGGGCCCGAGAGACCCAGTACTTC
cdr3_aa: CASSISGRARETQYF

clone_size: .
v_call: TRBV11-2
d_call: .
j_call: TRBJ2-3
cdr3_nt: TGTGCCAGCAGCCCATCGACTAGTCGGGCAGATACGCAGTATTTT
cdr3_aa: CASSPSTSRADTQYF

clone_size: .
v_call: TRBV19
d_call: .
j_call: TRBJ2-5
cdr3_nt: TGTGCCAGTAGTATAGATATCAGTGGGTGGGAGACCCAGTACTTC
cdr3_aa: CASSIDISGWETQYF

clone_size: few
v_call: TRBV6-5
d_call: .
j_call: TRBJ2-7
cdr3_nt: TGTGCCAGCAGTTACTGGGAGAGCTCCCGCGAGCAGTACTTC
cdr3_aa: CASSYWESSREQYF

clone_size: many
v_call: TRBV5-6
d_call: TRBD2
j_call: TRBJ2-5
cdr3_nt: TGTGCCAGCAGCCTGGACCCCCGGACTAGCGGGCAAGAGACCCAGTACTTC
cdr3_aa: CASSLDPRTSGQETQYF

clone_size: many
v_call: TRBV5-1
d_call: .
j_call: TRBJ1-1
cdr3_nt: TGCGCCAGCAGCCCTATTGGGAGTGGGGACACTGAAGCTTTCTTT
cdr3_aa: CASSPIGSGDTEAFF

clone_size: few
v_call: TRBV28
d_call: .
j_call: TRBJ2-4
cdr3_nt: TGTGCCAGCAGTTCAGTGGCCCCATCGACACCTGCCAAAAACATTCAGTACTTC
cdr3_aa: CASSSVAPSTPAKNIQYF

clone_size: .
v_call: TRBV7-9
d_call: TRBD2
j_call: TRBJ2-3
cdr3_nt: TGTGCCAGCAGCCCCGACTTTTGGTCTAGCGGGAGCACAGATACGCAGTATTTT
cdr3_aa: CASSPDFWSSGSTDTQYF

clone_size: once
v_call: TRBV7-2
d_call: TRBD2
j_call: TRBJ2-7
cdr3_nt: TGTGCCAGCAGCTTAGCGGCTAGCGGGAGCTACGAGCAGTACTTC
cdr3_aa: CASSLAASGSYEQYF

clone_size: .
v_call: TRBV12-5
d_call: TRBD2
j_call: TRBJ2-5
cdr3_nt: TGTGCTAGTGGTCCCCGGGGGACTAGCGGTCTCGGAGAGACCCAGTACTTC
cdr3_aa: CASGPRGTSGLGETQYF

clone_size: few
v_call: TRBV6-2/TRBV6-3
d_call: .
j_call: TRBJ1-5
cdr3_nt: TGTGCCAGCAGTTACGTGAGTAGCAATCAGCCCCAGCATTTT
cdr3_aa: CASSYVSSNQPQHF

clone_size: many
v_call: TRBV10-3
d_call: .
j_call: TRBJ1-1
cdr3_nt: TGTGCCATCAGTGATCGGGGGGGGGCAGCAAACACTGAAGCTTTCTTT
cdr3_aa: CAISDRGGAANTEAFF

clone_size: few
v_call: TRBV7-7
d_call: .
j_call: TRBJ2-5
cdr3_nt: TGTGCTAGCAGCAAAGGGAGCGTTGCTGTAGAGACCCAGTACTTC
cdr3_aa: CASSKGSVAVETQYF

clone_size: .
v_call: TRBV20-1
d_call: TRBD2
j_call: TRBJ2-7
cdr3_nt: TGCAGTGCGAGTTCTAGCGGGAAAGGGCACGAGCAGTACTTC
cdr3_aa: CSASSSGKGHEQYF

clone_size: many
v_call: TRBV7-8
d_call: TRBD1
j_call: TRBJ1-1
cdr3_nt: TGTGCCAGCAGCTTCACAGGGGGAAGTGAAGCTTTCTTT
cdr3_aa: CASSFTGGSEAFF

clone_size: many
v_call: TRBV28
d_call: .
j_call: TRBJ2-3
cdr3_nt: TGTGCCAGCAGTTTGATAGCGCCCGGGCAAGATACGCAGTATTTT
cdr3_aa: CASSLIAPGQDTQYF

clone_size: .
v_call: TRBV24-1
d_call: .
j_call: TRBJ1-2
cdr3_nt: TGTGCCACCAGTGACAGCTACTATGGCTACACCTTC
cdr3_aa: CATSDSYYGYTF

clone_size: many
v_call: TRBV7-3
d_call: TRBD1
j_call: TRBJ1-2
cdr3_nt: TGTGCCAGCAGCTCGTACTATTGGGACAGCATACTCTATGGCTACACCTTC
cdr3_aa: CASSSYYWDSILYGYTF

clone_size: many
v_call: TRBV28
d_call: .
j_call: TRBJ2-2
cdr3_nt: TGTGCCAGCAGTCTCGGGACGGGTTGGTTGATAGCCGGGGAGCTGTTTTTT
cdr3_aa: CASSLGTGWLIAGELFF